A selection of T cell receptor beta chains follows, all from one sample in a study of shared clonotypes between healthy human individuals. Profiling relied on immunoSEQ multiplex PCR, and the TCRdb table lists in-frame clones only, not all of them. The repertoire has approximately 2.1 million clones, approximately 95% of them found once; the top ten carry roughly 0.36%. The sequenced sample was naive CD4+ T cells from PBMCs. All receptors come from a man aged 18-30 years in good health. Some clones in this sample may be carry-over from other donors' samples. The CDR3 runs from the conserved cysteine through the conserved F or W. Each record gives: CDR3 length, D gene, J gene, V gene, clone size, CDR3 DNA, CDR3 protein. A D gene is named only where the DNA matches it firmly. For some rows the clone size is stated as once, few or many, or as a class when expanded; others skip it.

len: 14; d_gene: .; j_gene: TRBJ2-3; v_gene: TRBV11-2; abundance: once; CDR3nt: TGTGCCAGCAGCCCGACCAGGAGGGGAGATACGCAGTATTTT; CDR3aa: CASSPTRRGDTQYF
len: 15; d_gene: .; j_gene: TRBJ1-1; v_gene: TRBV6-1; abundance: .; CDR3nt: TGTGCCAGCAGTGAAGGACCATTCCGGGCCGTTGAAGCTTTCTTT; CDR3aa: CASSEGPFRAVEAFF
len: 14; d_gene: TRBD1; j_gene: TRBJ2-5; v_gene: TRBV2; abundance: .; CDR3nt: TGTGCCAGCACCTACAGGGGGTACCAAGAGACCCAGTACTTC; CDR3aa: CASTYRGYQETQYF
len: 15; d_gene: .; j_gene: TRBJ2-3; v_gene: TRBV9; abundance: .; CDR3nt: TGTGCCAGCAGCGTGCTAGCGTCTAGCACAGATACGCAGTATTTT; CDR3aa: CASSVLASSTDTQYF
len: 16; d_gene: .; j_gene: TRBJ2-7; v_gene: TRBV21-1; abundance: .; CDR3nt: TGTGCCAGCAGCCCCGCCAGGGGGCGAAGCTCCTACGAGCAGTACTTC; CDR3aa: CASSPARGRSSYEQYF
len: 15; d_gene: .; j_gene: TRBJ2-7; v_gene: TRBV7-8; abundance: .; CDR3nt: TGTGCCAGCAGCTGGGGTTTGGCTCTCTCCTACGAGCAGTACTTC; CDR3aa: CASSWGLALSYEQYF
len: 16; d_gene: TRBD2; j_gene: TRBJ2-1; v_gene: TRBV5-1; abundance: .; CDR3nt: TGCGCCAGCAGCCTTCTAGCGGGAGGGGCAGCGCGTGAGCAGTTCTTC; CDR3aa: CASSLLAGGAAREQFF
len: 15; d_gene: TRBD2; j_gene: TRBJ2-4; v_gene: TRBV19; abundance: .; CDR3nt: TGTGCCAGTAGTACGCTAGCGGGAGCTCCGGACATTCAGTACTTC; CDR3aa: CASSTLAGAPDIQYF
len: 13; d_gene: .; j_gene: TRBJ2-3; v_gene: TRBV29-1; abundance: .; CDR3nt: TGCAGCGTAGAGCAGTCCAGCACAGATACGCAGTATTTT; CDR3aa: CSVEQSSTDTQYF
len: 16; d_gene: TRBD2; j_gene: TRBJ2-7; v_gene: TRBV11-1; abundance: once; CDR3nt: TGTGCCAGCAGCTTAGGGGGGGGTACAGTGATCTACGAGCAGTACTTC; CDR3aa: CASSLGGGTVIYEQYF
len: 11; d_gene: .; j_gene: TRBJ2-1; v_gene: TRBV15; abundance: .; CDR3nt: TGTGCCACCAGCAGAGAAAATGAGCAGTTCTTC; CDR3aa: CATSRENEQFF